This T cell receptor beta chain originates from a study of shared clonotypes between healthy human individuals. Each of the donors was a healthy adult who was HIV-negative and had not had a recent acute infection or vaccination. In the CD4+ fraction, cells were divided into CD45RA+ naive and CD45RA-negative memory subsets. General study points: In general, naive subsets displayed greater estimated richness than memory subsets did. Clonotypes shared by all four donors outscored non-shared clonotypes in generation probability.

This table comes from immunoSEQ multiplex PCR, and its TCRdb copy is limited to in-frame clones, with some not included. The sample records about 1.1 million clones, approximately 80% being singletons. The V gene end was trimmed by 4 bases and the J gene end by 2 bases; junction bases not matched to a gene: 6. The germline gives CDR1 SGHRS, CDR2 YFSETQ. The CDR3 runs to 15 residues. This clone was seen more than once but under ten times. Its antigen is still unknown. This chain links TRBV5-1 with TRBJ2-4; 7 bases align to TRBD1. This sequence was found in a man aged 18-30 years in good health. Some clones in this sample may be carry-over from other donors' samples. The sample comprised memory CD4+ T cells from PBMCs. Subset specified: CD45RA-negative fraction. The CDR3 DNA reads as TGCGCCAGCAGCGGAACGACAGGGACCAAAAACATTCAGTACTTC. It yields the protein CASSGTTGTKNIQYF.